The rows below give T cell receptor beta chains drawn from one sample of a study of cytomegalovirus exposure and HLA in healthy donors. TCRdb keeps only in-frame clones here, not all; method: immunoSEQ multiplex PCR. Here the sample spans about 180,000 clones, just over 70% being singletons. Sequenced material: PBMCs. These receptors originate from a human donor in good health. CDR3s include the opening cysteine and the closing phenylalanine or tryptophan. A D gene is named only where the DNA matches it firmly. The size field is filled for only some rows; it gives once, few, many or a size class.

d_gene,abundance,v_gene,j_gene,CDR3aa,CDR3nt
-,few,TRBV4-1,TRBJ1-2,CASSPPYGGGYTF,TGCGCCAGCAGCCCTCCTTATGGGGGCGGCTACACCTTC
-,-,TRBV29-1,TRBJ2-7,CSVEDHLGAGEQYF,TGCAGCGTTGAAGATCACCTCGGGGCGGGGGAGCAGTACTTC
-,-,TRBV7-6,TRBJ1-5,CASSLSQQVFGNQPQHF,TGTGCCAGCAGCCTCTCCCAACAGGTATTTGGCAATCAGCCCCAGCATTTT
-,-,TRBV9,TRBJ2-7,CASSVAREAYEQYF,TGTGCCAGCAGCGTAGCTCGGGAAGCCTACGAGCAGTACTTC
-,-,TRBV6-5,TRBJ1-1,CASRHPPPGTEAFF,TGTGCCAGCAGGCACCCCCCACCGGGCACTGAAGCTTTCTTT
TRBD1,-,TRBV6-6,TRBJ1-4,CASRQTGGAEKLFF,TGTGCCAGCAGACAGACAGGGGGCGCGGAAAAACTGTTTTTT
TRBD1,few,TRBV10-1,TRBJ2-1,CASSRQGLNEQFF,TGCGCCAGCAGTAGACAGGGATTAAATGAGCAGTTCTTC
-,-,TRBV2,TRBJ1-3,CASSEWAGDGNTIYF,TGTGCCAGCAGTGAATGGGCAGGGGATGGAAACACCATATATTTT
TRBD1,-,TRBV5-5,TRBJ1-6,CASSPWGQGREPLHF,TGTGCCAGCAGCCCCTGGGGACAGGGTCGCGAACCCCTCCACTTT
TRBD1,once,TRBV18,TRBJ2-7,CASSPYRGPYEQYF,TGTGCCAGCTCACCATACAGGGGGCCCTACGAGCAGTACTTC
TRBD1,-,TRBV7-2,TRBJ1-2,CASSLDGGVRDSYGYTF,TGTGCCAGCAGCTTAGACGGCGGGGTAAGGGACAGCTATGGCTACACCTTC
-,-,TRBV9,TRBJ1-4,CASSVDPRGTGEKLFF,TGTGCCAGCAGCGTAGATCCGCGGGGTACAGGTGAAAAACTGTTTTTT
TRBD1,-,TRBV27,TRBJ2-3,CASSPRQGADTQYF,TGTGCCAGCAGTCCCCGACAGGGAGCAGATACGCAGTATTTT
TRBD1,-,TRBV7-9,TRBJ1-2,CASSLGFRQGGYGYTF,TGTGCCAGCAGCTTAGGTTTTCGACAGGGCGGCTATGGCTACACCTTC
-,-,TRBV19,TRBJ1-4,CASSIRPSRGFEKLFF,TGTGCCAGTAGTATTCGCCCATCCCGCGGCTTCGAAAAACTGTTTTTT
-,-,TRBV2,TRBJ2-2,CASRADMGSGELFF,TGTGCCAGCAGGGCCGATATGGGCTCCGGGGAGCTGTTTTTT
TRBD2,-,TRBV4-1,TRBJ2-7,CASSQDIAGAVTYEQYF,TGCGCCAGCAGCCAAGATATAGCGGGGGCCGTAACCTACGAGCAGTACTTC
-,-,TRBV20-1,TRBJ2-1,CSAPTFNEQFF,TGCAGTGCCCCTACCTTCAATGAGCAGTTCTTC
TRBD2,-,TRBV6-1,TRBJ2-5,CASSVGTAGGRETQYF,TGTGCCAGCAGTGTGGGGACAGCGGGGGGGCGAGAGACCCAGTACTTC
TRBD1,-,TRBV11-3,TRBJ1-1,CASSASRGPNTEAFF,TGTGCCAGCAGCGCGTCTAGGGGGCCGAACACTGAAGCTTTCTTT
-,-,TRBV7-6,TRBJ1-4,CASSPYGGEEKLFF,TGTGCCAGCAGCCCTTACGGGGGGGAGGAAAAACTGTTTTTT
-,few,TRBV7-8,TRBJ1-4,CASSPKEATNEKLFF,TGTGCCAGCAGCCCTAAAGAGGCAACTAATGAAAAACTGTTTTTT
TRBD1,few,TRBV30,TRBJ1-1,CASNRGLVMNTEAFF,TGTGCCAGCAACAGGGGACTCGTAATGAACACTGAAGCTTTCTTT
TRBD2,-,TRBV19,TRBJ2-1,CASSITASGGYNEQFF,TGTGCCAGTAGTATAACGGCGAGCGGGGGATACAATGAGCAGTTCTTC
-,-,TRBV2,TRBJ1-4,CASSGGAPSEKLFF,TGTGCCAGCAGTGGTGGGGCTCCCAGTGAAAAACTGTTTTTT
-,-,TRBV6-5,TRBJ1-1,CASSGRNTEAFF,TGTGCCAGCAGTGGGCGGAACACTGAAGCTTTCTTT
-,-,TRBV4-2,TRBJ1-3,CASSRRQTSSGNTIYF,TGTGCCAGCAGCCGCCGCCAAACGAGCTCTGGAAACACCATATATTTT
TRBD2,medium-sized,TRBV5-1,TRBJ2-1,CASSASGGYNEQFF,TGCGCCAGCAGCGCTTCGGGGGGGTACAATGAGCAGTTCTTC
-,few,TRBV5-1,TRBJ2-5,CASSPGTQRETQYF,TGCGCCAGCAGTCCCGGGACACAAAGGGAGACCCAGTACTTC
TRBD2,-,TRBV5-1,TRBJ2-6,CASSPGTSGDGANVLTF,TGCGCCAGCAGCCCCGGGACTAGCGGGGACGGGGCCAACGTCCTGACTTTC
-,-,TRBV2,TRBJ1-5,CASSEWGLISNQPQHF,TGTGCCAGCAGTGAGTGGGGACTCATTAGCAATCAGCCCCAGCATTTT
-,-,TRBV4-1,TRBJ1-5,CASSPGLSNSNQPQHF,TGCGCCAGCAGTCCCGGACTGTCTAATAGCAATCAGCCCCAGCATTTT
-,-,TRBV4-1,TRBJ2-7,CASSQEERDSYEQYF,TGCGCCAGCAGCCAAGAGGAACGGGACTCCTACGAGCAGTACTTC
-,-,TRBV6-1,TRBJ1-1,CASSGTKGDTEAFF,TGTGCCAGCAGTGGGACCAAGGGGGACACTGAAGCTTTCTTT
TRBD2,-,TRBV5-4,TRBJ2-5,CASSSGLAGGETQYF,TGTGCCAGCAGCTCTGGACTAGCGGGGGGTGAGACCCAGTACTTC
-,once,TRBV2,TRBJ1-6,CASSEFESAGSPLHF,TGTGCCAGCAGTGAGTTCGAATCCGCGGGCTCACCCCTCCACTTT
-,-,TRBV9,TRBJ1-6,CASSQQGDSPLHF,TGTGCCAGCAGCCAGCAGGGTGATTCACCCCTCCACTTT
TRBD2,few,TRBV4-1,TRBJ2-7,CASSQGPPSGGFYEQYF,TGCGCCAGCAGCCAAGGTCCCCCTAGCGGGGGTTTCTACGAGCAGTACTTC
TRBD1,-,TRBV10-2,TRBJ1-5,CASSEEGAHQPQHF,TGCGCCAGCAGTGAGGAGGGGGCTCATCAGCCCCAGCATTTT
TRBD2,-,TRBV6-5,TRBJ2-1,CASSYSRAGGNNEQFF,TGTGCCAGCAGTTACTCTCGGGCGGGGGGGAACAATGAGCAGTTCTTC
TRBD1,-,TRBV6-5,TRBJ1-2,CASSDRGLIKYTF,TGTGCCAGCAGTGACAGGGGGCTAATCAAGTACACCTTC
-,-,TRBV19,TRBJ1-1,CASSIQGGTEAFF,TGTGCCAGTAGTATTCAGGGAGGGACTGAAGCTTTCTTT
TRBD1,-,TRBV13,TRBJ1-4,CASSLGQREKLFF,TGTGCCAGCAGCTTGGGACAGAGGGAAAAACTGTTTTTT
TRBD2,-,TRBV29-1,TRBJ2-3,CSVGAGGTTDTQYF,TGCAGCGTCGGGGCGGGGGGAACCACAGATACGCAGTATTTT
-,-,TRBV7-9,TRBJ1-2,CASSTYRAHNYGYTF,TGTGCCAGCAGCACCTACAGGGCTCATAACTATGGCTACACCTTC
-,-,TRBV5-6,TRBJ1-3,CASSLSRLDTIYF,TGTGCCAGCAGCTTGAGCAGGCTTGACACCATATATTTT
TRBD1,-,TRBV6-5,TRBJ2-3,CASTQTQGGADTQYF,TGTGCCAGCACCCAAACACAGGGGGGAGCAGATACGCAGTATTTT
TRBD2,-,TRBV6-6,TRBJ2-4,CASSYLGTSGGGF,TGTGCCAGCAGTTACTTGGGGACTAGCGGGGGAGGCTTC
TRBD2,-,TRBV5-1,TRBJ2-3,CASTGGGLAGTDTQYF,TGCGCCAGCACGGGAGGGGGACTAGCGGGCACAGATACGCAGTATTTT
-,-,TRBV7-3,TRBJ1-2,CASSLGVVRANYGYTF,TGTGCCAGCAGCTTAGGGGTTGTCAGGGCGAACTATGGCTACACCTTC
TRBD2,-,TRBV27,TRBJ2-5,CASSGIGGYQETQYF,TGTGCCAGCAGTGGGATCGGGGGGTACCAAGAGACCCAGTACTTC
-,-,TRBV7-6,TRBJ1-1,CASSLTGLNTEAFF,TGTGCCAGCAGCCTGACAGGTCTGAACACTGAAGCTTTCTTT
-,-,TRBV5-3,TRBJ2-7,CARSPRLAVSYEQYF,TGTGCCAGAAGCCCGCGTTTAGCGGTCTCCTACGAGCAGTACTTC
TRBD1,-,TRBV7-9,TRBJ2-7,CASSPGQVSLRYF,TGTGCCAGCAGCCCGGGACAGGTTAGCTTACGGTACTTC
-,-,TRBV27,TRBJ2-7,CASSRTNSYEQYF,TGTGCCAGCAGTAGGACAAACTCCTACGAGCAGTACTTC
TRBD1,-,TRBV28,TRBJ1-1,CASTQQQGARTEAFF,TGTGCCAGCACGCAACAACAGGGGGCGAGAACTGAAGCTTTCTTT
TRBD1,once,TRBV6-5,TRBJ1-2,CASTRGGNGYTF,TGTGCCAGCACACGAGGGGGCAATGGCTACACCTTC
TRBD1,few,TRBV4-2,TRBJ1-4,CASSKGQGEGEKLFF,TGTGCCAGCAGCAAAGGACAGGGGGAGGGGGAAAAACTGTTTTTT
TRBD2,few,TRBV5-1,TRBJ2-5,CASSVERGGASQETQYF,TGCGCCAGCAGCGTCGAGCGGGGGGGCGCCTCCCAAGAGACCCAGTACTTC